Below, 3 T cell receptor beta chains from the same sample are listed, as sequenced in a study of monozygotic twins with inflammatory bowel disease. Each CDR3 protein gets one entry in TCRdb, which reprocessed the 5' RACE reads and gives no DNA. This sample's table has over 110,000 distinct CDR3 sequences. Specimen: blood. The receptors stem from a human donor with ulcerative colitis or Crohn's disease, or a healthy co-twin of an affected twin (not recorded which).

V usage is TRBV6-1 and J usage is TRBJ1-3. Germline assignment: CDR1 MNHNS and CDR2 SASEGT. CDR3 size: 16 residues. CDR3 loop: CASSIRAAAPGNTIYF.

The rearrangement links TRBV4-3 to TRBJ2-7. The CDR3 runs 17 residues. Germline loops: CDR1 LGHNA, CDR2 YSLEER. CDR3 sequence: CASSQALLGQDSYEQYF.

This chain uses TRBV12-3 or TRBV12-4 with TRBJ2-6; TCRdb outputs TRBD1, but without DNA this stays unchecked. The CDR3 has 18 amino acids. The CDR3 reads CASTKGQGLFSGANVLTF.